This TCR beta chain derives from a study of blood T cell repertoires in COVID-19. Study context: From T cells, B-cell-depleted T cells, or PBMCs came the material, which was cDNA or gDNA.

The assay was immunoSEQ multiplex PCR, and TCRdb's table has in-frame clones only and misses some. The sample has roughly 200,000 clones, roughly 91% seen once; the top ten hold 7% to 8.5%. Participants spanned ages about 18 to 89 years and resided in 20 to 30 US areas. The CDR3 spans 15 residues. Germline CDR1 SNHLY, CDR2 FYNNEI. V was shortened by 3 bases and J by 3 bases, with 12 bases between the two germline ends. Sequencing was performed on PBMCs or T cells enriched from blood (not recorded which). This chain links TRBV2 with TRBJ1-3; TRBD1 is a possible D gene (5 bases). The source is a man aged 30-40 years in a cohort exposed to, infected with or recovered from COVID-19 (not recorded which). Written as DNA, the CDR3 is TGTGCCAGCAGTGAGTCAGGGTTAATTGGAAACACCATATATTTT. Protein product: CASSESGLIGNTIYF.